This TCR beta chain was sequenced for a study of shared clonotypes between healthy human individuals. As for the study in general: Those who served as donors were a couple of women and three men between the ages of 18 and 49.

In the naive CD8 group, cells lacked CD45RO and were positively selected for CCR7, so terminally differentiated effector memory CD45RA+ cells were left out. Adult donors, all healthy and HIV-negative, had no recent acute infections or vaccinations. It was across several immunoSEQ plates that each subset's genomic DNA was evenly split. Assay used: immunoSEQ multiplex PCR; TCRdb lists only in-frame clones, some missing. The table has about 2.1 million clones, 80% to 95% seen once. The CDR3 totals 17 residues. Germline V gene lookup returns CDR1 PRHDT and CDR2 FYEKMQ (reference sequence). V shed 0 bases and J 0 bases; nucleotides not matched to a gene: 4. Broader study findings: The study found 4.5% to 6% of naive CD4 clonotypes shared across a few donors.

As regards this clone: Its antigen is still unknown.

This receptor was identified in a man younger than 30 in good health. Some clones in this sample may be carry-over from other donors' samples. Sequenced: naive CD8+ T cells from PBMCs. The V gene is TRBV13, the J gene TRBJ1-1, with 10 bases that match TRBD1. CDR3 nucleotide sequence: TGTGCCAGCAGCTTAGGGGGGACAGGGGATATGAACACTGAAGCTTTCTTT. Translation: CASSLGGTGDMNTEAFF. Looking up the rest from reference TRBV13 and TRBJ1-1 gives the full variable domain: AAGVIQSPRHLIKEKRETATLKCYPIPRHDTVYWYQQGPGQDPQFLISFYEKMQSDKGSIPDRFSAQQFSDYHSELNMSSLELGDSALYFCASSLGGTGDMNTEAFFGQGTRLTVV.